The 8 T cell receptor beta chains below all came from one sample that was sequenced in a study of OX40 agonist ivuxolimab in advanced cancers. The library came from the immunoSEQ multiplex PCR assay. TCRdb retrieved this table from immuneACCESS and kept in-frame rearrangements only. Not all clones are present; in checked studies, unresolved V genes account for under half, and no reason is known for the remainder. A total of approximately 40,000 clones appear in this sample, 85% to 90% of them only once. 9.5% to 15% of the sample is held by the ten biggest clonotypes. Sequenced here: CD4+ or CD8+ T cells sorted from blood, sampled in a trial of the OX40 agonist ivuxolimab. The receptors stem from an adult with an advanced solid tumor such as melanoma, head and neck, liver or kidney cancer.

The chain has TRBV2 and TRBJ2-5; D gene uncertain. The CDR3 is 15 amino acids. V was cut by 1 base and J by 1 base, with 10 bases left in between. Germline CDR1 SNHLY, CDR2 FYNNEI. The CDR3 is CASSEEQQLQETQYF. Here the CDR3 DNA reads TGTGCCAGCAGTGAAGAACAGCAACTCCAAGAGACCCAGTACTTC.

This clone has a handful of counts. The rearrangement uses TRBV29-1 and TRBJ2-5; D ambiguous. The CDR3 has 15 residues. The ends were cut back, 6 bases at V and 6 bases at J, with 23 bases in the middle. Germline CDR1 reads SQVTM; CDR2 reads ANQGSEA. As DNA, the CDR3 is TGCAGCGTGCCCGAGCCCCCAGGACCTAGGCAGACCCAGTACTTC. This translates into CSVPEPPGPRQTQYF.

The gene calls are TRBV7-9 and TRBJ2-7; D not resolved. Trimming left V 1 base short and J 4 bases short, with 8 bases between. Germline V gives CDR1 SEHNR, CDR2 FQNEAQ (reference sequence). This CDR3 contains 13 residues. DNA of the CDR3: TGTGCCAGCAGCTTAGATGGTGGATACGAGCAGTACTTC. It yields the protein CASSLDGGYEQYF.

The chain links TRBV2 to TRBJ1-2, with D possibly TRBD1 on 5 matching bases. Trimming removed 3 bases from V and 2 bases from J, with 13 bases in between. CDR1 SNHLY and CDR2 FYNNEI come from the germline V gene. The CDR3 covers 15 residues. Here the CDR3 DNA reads TGTGCCAGCAGTGATGTCCGGGACCCCAACTATGGCTACACCTTC. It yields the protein CASSDVRDPNYGYTF.

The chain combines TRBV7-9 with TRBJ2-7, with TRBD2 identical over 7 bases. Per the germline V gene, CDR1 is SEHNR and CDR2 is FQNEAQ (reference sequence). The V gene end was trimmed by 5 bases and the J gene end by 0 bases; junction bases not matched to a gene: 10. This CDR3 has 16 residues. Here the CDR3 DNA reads TGTGCCAGCAGCCCTCCTAGCGGACCCTTCTCCTACGAGCAGTACTTC. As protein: CASSPPSGPFSYEQYF.

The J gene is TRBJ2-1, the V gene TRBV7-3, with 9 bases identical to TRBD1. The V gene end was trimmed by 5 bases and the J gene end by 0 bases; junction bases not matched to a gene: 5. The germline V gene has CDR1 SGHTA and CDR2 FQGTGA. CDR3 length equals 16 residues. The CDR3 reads CASSPDRGISYNEQFF. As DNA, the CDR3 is TGTGCCAGCAGCCCTGACAGGGGGATCTCCTACAATGAGCAGTTCTTC.

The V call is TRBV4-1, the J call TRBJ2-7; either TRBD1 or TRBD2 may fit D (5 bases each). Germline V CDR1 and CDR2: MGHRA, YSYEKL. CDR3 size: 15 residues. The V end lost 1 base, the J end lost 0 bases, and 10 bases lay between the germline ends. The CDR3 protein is CASSQGRGPSYEQYF. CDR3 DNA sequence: TGCGCCAGCAGCCAAGGTCGGGGACCCTCCTACGAGCAGTACTTC.

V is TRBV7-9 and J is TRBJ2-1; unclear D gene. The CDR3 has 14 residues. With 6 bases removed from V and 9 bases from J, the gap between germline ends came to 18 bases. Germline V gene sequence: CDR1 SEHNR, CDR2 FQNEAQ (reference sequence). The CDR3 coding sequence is TGTGCCAGCAGGGGAATGGGCGGAGTTACTGAGCAGTTCTTC. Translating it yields CASRGMGGVTEQFF.